This section outlines one T cell receptor (beta chain) sequence together with its context. The specificity of this receptor is unknown. Nothing much larger sits one base from this clone, and base qualities are not available. Mismatch repair deficiency in every enrolled patient was established by polymerase chain reaction or immunohistochemistry. TCR sequencing was carried out for a few patients who responded to pembrolizumab therapy. Pembrolizumab PD-1 blockade was prospectively tested in advanced mismatch repair-deficient cancers, regardless of tissue of origin, in the phase II trial. Peripheral blood T cell samples were gathered serially, both before PD-1 blockade started and at multiple time points afterward. Blood sampling time points were reported as weeks after the first dose of pembrolizumab. The sample is drawn from a study of PD-1 blockade in mismatch repair-deficient tumors (dated by TCRdb to the late 2010s). Context from the whole study: The trial enrolled just over 85 consecutive patients with 12 to 13 mismatch repair-deficient cancer types between late 2013 and 2016, all previously treated and progressing. Tumor-associated T cell clones were tracked in the peripheral blood of patients responding to PD-1 blockade by deep sequencing of TCR CDR3 regions.

Deletion took 5 bases off V and 8 bases off J, with a span of 15 bases between the germline ends. Including the terminal cysteine and phenylalanine, the CDR3 comprises 13 residues. Only CDR3 DNA remains: 39 bases, in frame from the first base. In the germline V gene, CDR1 corresponds to MDHEN and CDR2 to SYDVKM. The receptor library was made with the immunoSEQ multiplex PCR assay. As stored in TCRdb, this immuneACCESS dataset retains in-frame rearrangements with V and J assigned. A fraction of the clones does not appear; measured against another copy, unresolved V genes explain less than half of the discrepancy, and the remainder lacks a known reason. The sample records approximately 60,000 clones, roughly 88% of which are singletons. The ten largest clones take up around 14% of the sample. Overall results and qualifications from the work: Tumor-resident clones, often undetectable in blood before treatment, expanded rapidly after pembrolizumab and then contracted, generally before radiologic responses.

This receptor was obtained from an adult with mismatch repair-deficient cancer. The chain employs TRBV28 and TRBJ1-1, with no confident D gene call. Sample: peripheral blood, taken 52 weeks after starting pembrolizumab. The DNA reads TGTGCCAGCAGTCCCGTTCCAGGTTTCGAAGCTTTCTTT. Its product reads: CASSPVPGFEAFF. Supplemented by the reference TRBV28 and TRBJ1-1 proteins around the CDR3, the complete variable domain is DVKVTQSSRYLVKRTGEKVFLECVQDMDHENMFWYRQDPGLGLRLIYFSYDVKMKEKGDIPEGYSVSREKKERFSLILESASTNQTSMYLCASSPVPGFEAFFGQGTRLTVV.